Below, 15 T cell receptor beta chains from the same sample are listed, as sequenced in a study of shared clonotypes between healthy human individuals. The assay was immunoSEQ multiplex PCR, and TCRdb's table has in-frame clones only and misses some. The repertoire has some 450,000 clones, 70% to 80% of them found once; the top ten carry approximately 12%. Sequenced input: PBMCs. All receptors derive from a woman aged 40 to 50 in good health. Some clones in this sample may be carry-over from other donors' samples.

This clone was seen a handful of times. This CDR3 is CAISESEAADTQYF. The CDR3 coding sequence is TGTGCCATCAGTGAGTCCGAGGCCGCAGATACGCAGTATTTT. This rearrangement joins TRBV10-3 to TRBJ2-3, with D hard to call. CDR1 and CDR2 (germline): ENHRY, SYGVKD. Trimming stripped 0 bases from V and 4 bases from J, with 8 bases between. The CDR3 runs to 14 residues.

The chain links TRBV28 to TRBJ1-5; no firm D call. The CDR3 has 16 residues. The V gene's germline CDR1 is MDHEN and CDR2 SYDVKM. V lost 6 bases to trimming and J lost 5 bases, with 20 bases between them. The CDR3, as DNA: TGTGCCAGCAGCGAAGGGCTCAGTAAACCCGATCAGCCCCAGCATTTT. This gives the protein CASSEGLSKPDQPQHF.

As to this clone: Since a much larger clone is just one base distant, this may be a read error. This chain connects TRBV6-6 to TRBJ2-3, with 8 bases aligning to TRBD2. The germline V gene encodes CDR1 MNHNY and CDR2 SVGAGI (reference sequence). This CDR3 is built from 16 residues. J gave up 4 bases and V 5 bases, and 11 bases lay outside the gene matches. Here the CDR3 reads CASSNLSGTRADTQYF. CDR3 DNA sequence: TGTGCCAGCAGTAATCTTAGCGGGACTCGCGCAGATACGCAGTATTTT.

The chain has TRBV25-1 and TRBJ1-4, with 9 bases matching TRBD1. J gave up 3 bases and V 5 bases, and 7 bases lay outside the gene matches. From germline, CDR1 is MGHDK and CDR2 SYGVNS. The CDR3 covers 16 residues. The CDR3: CASSTGTGYPNEKLFF. DNA for the CDR3: TGTGCCAGCAGTACCGGGACAGGGTATCCTAATGAAAAACTGTTTTTT.

This clone was found a few times. The rearrangement links TRBV7-9 to TRBJ2-1; D might be TRBD1 or TRBD2, each matching 5 bases. Germline V gene data show CDR1 as SEHNR and CDR2 as FQNEAQ (reference sequence). The CDR3 consists of 14 residues. V shed 4 bases and J shed 9 bases, with 16 bases lying between them. The CDR3 spells CASSSQARAGEQFF. The CDR3 nucleotides are TGTGCCAGCAGCTCTCAAGCCAGGGCGGGTGAGCAGTTCTTC.

Regarding this clone: The germline gene is not matched at one end of the junction; a read error may be the cause. The chain joins TRBV30 to TRBJ1-1; D uncertain. The length of the CDR3 is 15 residues. Germline V CDR1 and CDR2: GTSNPN, SVGIG (reference sequence). The CDR3 here is CAWSVGPQLSTEAFF. CDR3 coding DNA: TGTGCCTGGAGTGTAGGCCCTCAACTGAGCACTGAAGCTTTCTTC.

The rearrangement joins TRBV7-9 to TRBJ2-7; D gene unclear. V dropped 2 bases and J dropped 2 bases, with 7 bases sitting between them. Germline values: CDR1 SEHNR, CDR2 FQNEAQ (reference sequence). This CDR3 contains 13 residues. The CDR3 nucleotides read TGTGCCAGCAGCTTATTTGGGACCTACGAGCAGTACTTC. Translation gives CASSLFGTYEQYF. Drawing the rest from reference TRBV7-9 and TRBJ2-7, the complete variable domain is DTGVSQNPRHKITKRGQNVTFRCDPISEHNRLYWYRQTLGQGPEFLTYFQNEAQLEKSRLLSDRFSAERPKGSFSTLEIQRTEQGDSAMYLCASSLFGTYEQYFGPGTRLTVT.

V is TRBV6-5 and J is TRBJ2-2, with a possible D match to TRBD1 (5 bases). Germline lookup yields CDR1 MNHEY and CDR2 SVGAGI. The CDR3 sequence is 14 residues long. V was trimmed by 0 bases and J by 9 bases, leaving 11 bases between them. Here the CDR3 reads CASSYSKWGRELFF. For the CDR3, the DNA is TGTGCCAGCAGTTACTCGAAATGGGGCCGGGAGCTGTTTTTT.

The rearrangement uses TRBV11-3 and TRBJ2-3; D is unclear. The CDR3 spans 15 residues. Germline CDR1 is SGHNT and CDR2 is YENEEA. Between the trimmed V and J ends, which lost 1 base and 0 bases, there was a span of 8 bases. The CDR3 loop is CASSLVLPSTDTQYF. The CDR3 DNA sequence: TGTGCCAGCAGCTTAGTTCTCCCGAGCACAGATACGCAGTATTTT.

V is TRBV10-3 and J is TRBJ1-5; a possible D gene is TRBD1 (5 bases). Trimming took 6 bases from V and 8 from J, leaving 11 bases between them. The CDR3 loop spans 12 amino acids. The germline V gene encodes CDR1 ENHRY and CDR2 SYGVKD. DNA of the CDR3: TGTGCCATCAGGAGCCCGGGGGAGCCCCAGCATTTT. Its translation is CAIRSPGEPQHF.

The chain links TRBV7-8 to TRBJ1-2; 7 nucleotides align to TRBD1. The V segment lost 5 bases and the J segment 8 bases; nucleotides outside the gene matches: 14. The CDR3 length is 15 residues. The germline V gene has CDR1 SGHVS and CDR2 FQNEAQ. Here the CDR3 reads CASSPGGQALYGYTF. CDR3 bases: TGTGCCAGCAGCCCTGGAGGACAGGCTCTCTACGGCTACACCTTC.

This clone was seen at least ten times. This sample also contains other DNA sequences that code for the same CDR3. The chain has TRBV4-1 and TRBJ1-5, with 7 bases lining up with TRBD1. CDR3 length: 16 amino acids. V gave up 4 bases and J gave up 2 bases; unmatched junction bases: 8. The germline V gene encodes CDR1 MGHRA and CDR2 YSYEKL. The CDR3 bases are TGCGCCAGCAGCCTGAATTATCAGGGGGGCAATCAGCCCCAGCATTTT. This sequence encodes CASSLNYQGGNQPQHF.

V and J are TRBV29-1 and TRBJ2-3; 10 positions match TRBD1. Germline CDR1 is SQVTM and CDR2 is ANQGSEA. The ends lost 2 bases at V and 4 bases at J; junction bases unmatched: 6. This CDR3 contains 15 residues. CDR3 in amino acids: CSVERGTGVPDTQYF. CDR3 nucleotide sequence: TGCAGCGTTGAAAGGGGGACAGGGGTACCAGATACGCAGTATTTT.

The chain combines TRBV2 with TRBJ1-1; 8 bases match TRBD1. The junction had 4 bases not matched to a gene; V was cut back by 6 bases and J by 4 bases. The CDR3 is 13 amino acids. Germline loops: CDR1 SNHLY, CDR2 FYNNEI. The CDR3 sequence is CASRSTGGTEAFF. Written as DNA, the CDR3 is TGTGCCAGCAGATCCACAGGGGGCACTGAAGCTTTCTTT.

The V and J genes are TRBV7-2 and TRBJ2-1, with D unclear. CDR3 length: 11 residues. Germline V gene lookup returns CDR1 SGHTA and CDR2 FQGNSA. V lost 3 bases, J lost 8 bases, and 5 bases lay in between. CDR3 sequence: CASSFRYEQFF. For the CDR3, the DNA is TGTGCCAGCAGCTTTCGCTATGAGCAGTTCTTC.